These 18 T cell receptor beta chains were sequenced from one sample in a study of control samples from healthy donors and cancer patients. The assay was immunoSEQ multiplex PCR, and TCRdb's table has in-frame clones only and misses some. The data hold around 75,000 clones, with approximately 92% observed a single time. The sequencing input was blood. These TCRs come from a woman between 55 and 75 years old in good health.

The chain couples TRBV11-2 to TRBJ2-1; possibly TRBD2 for D (5 bases). The length of the CDR3 is 16 residues. CDR1 is SGHAT, CDR2 FQNNGV, per germline. Trimming shortened V by 2 bases and J by 1 base, and 12 bases separated the two germline ends. CDR3 residues: CASSLMLAVSYNEQFF. The DNA of the CDR3 is TGTGCCAGCAGCTTAATGCTAGCTGTTTCCTACAATGAGCAGTTCTTC.

The CDR3 DNA follows: TGTGCCAGCTCACCACCAGGGGGTTCTGGGGCCAACGTCCTGACTTTC. Protein sequence: CASSPPGGSGANVLTF. The genes are TRBV18 and TRBJ2-6; TRBD1 is a possible D gene (6 bases). CDR1 KGHSH and CDR2 LQKENI come from the germline V gene. This CDR3 has 16 residues. The V end was cut by 0 bases, the J end by 1 base, with 7 bases between.

The chain carries TRBV6-6 and TRBJ2-3; 8 nucleotides match TRBD1. After removal of 5 bases from V and 1 base from J, the junction contained 14 bases not matched to a gene. The CDR3 is made up of 18 amino acids. Germline loops: CDR1 MNHNY, CDR2 SVGAGI (reference sequence). The CDR3 protein is CASSPMIGQGRGTDTQYF. The CDR3 bases are TGTGCCAGCAGTCCCATGATCGGACAGGGACGAGGCACAGATACGCAGTATTTT.

This clone was detected once. The chain has TRBV5-1 and TRBJ2-3; the match to TRBD2 covers 11 bases. Losses at the gene ends were 4 bases for V and 2 bases for J; bases not matched to a gene: 6. The CDR3 totals 16 residues. The V gene's germline CDR1 is SGHRS and CDR2 YFSETQ. The CDR3 region is CASSAGTSGYTDTQYF. CDR3 sequence (DNA): TGCGCCAGCAGCGCTGGGACTAGCGGATACACAGATACGCAGTATTTT. Filled out from reference TRBV5-1 and TRBJ2-3, the complete variable domain reads KAGVTQTPRYLIKTRGQQVTLSCSPISGHRSVSWYQQTPGQGLQFLFEYFSETQRNKGNFPGRFSGRQFSNSRSEMNVSTLELGDSALYLCASSAGTSGYTDTQYFGPGTRLTVL.

This chain joins TRBV18 and TRBJ2-6, with TRBD1 matching 10 bases. Trimming cost V 6 bases and J 0 bases; bases outside gene matches: 5. In germline, CDR1 is KGHSH, CDR2 LQKENI. This CDR3 region has 17 residues. The CDR3 reads CASSRQGAGSGANVLTF. The CDR3 bases are TGTGCCAGCTCGCGACAGGGGGCTGGCTCTGGGGCCAACGTCCTGACTTTC.

This clone came up once. The rearrangement joins TRBV6-5 to TRBJ1-1, with D unresolved. Germline assignment: CDR1 MNHEY and CDR2 SVGAGI. V lost 1 base and J lost 3, with 6 bases in between. The CDR3 has 13 amino acids. The CDR3 spells CASSYWSDTEAFF. CDR3 sequence (DNA): TGTGCCAGCAGTTACTGGAGTGACACTGAAGCTTTCTTT.

The rearrangement joins TRBV7-9 to TRBJ1-5; D gene unclear. CDR1 SEHNR and CDR2 FQNEAQ come from the germline V gene (reference sequence). V was trimmed by 1 base and J by 4 bases, leaving 5 bases between them. This CDR3 comprises 13 residues. CDR3 in DNA: TGTGCCAGCAGCTTAGGTGAGAATCAGCCCCAGCATTTT. Translating gives CASSLGENQPQHF.

J is TRBJ1-4 and V is TRBV2, with no clear D. The V gene lost 3 bases and the J gene lost 8 bases, with 13 bases spanning the gap. The CDR3 totals 14 residues. Looked up from germline, CDR1 is SNHLY and CDR2 is FYNNEI. CDR3 sequence reads: CASSEVAEGEKLFF. Here the CDR3 DNA reads TGTGCCAGCAGTGAGGTGGCCGAGGGCGAAAAACTGTTTTTT.

The CDR3 sequence is CASSLAPIRTGELFF. The CDR3 nucleotides are TGTGCCAGCAGCTTAGCCCCTATTCGGACCGGGGAGCTGTTTTTT. The rearrangement joins TRBV7-8 to TRBJ2-2; D ambiguous. The CDR3 totals 15 residues. The V end lost 0 bases, the J end lost 5 bases, and 10 bases lay between the germline ends. Germline V gene data show CDR1 as SGHVS and CDR2 as FQNEAQ.

The rearrangement uses TRBV7-6 and TRBJ2-7; D might be TRBD1 or TRBD2, each matching 5 bases. Germline lookup yields CDR1 SGHVS and CDR2 FNYEAQ. The V end was cut by 5 bases, the J end by 3 bases, with 20 bases between. CDR3 length: 16 residues. CDR3 protein: CASSPSHRGANYEQYF. CDR3 in DNA: TGTGCCAGCAGCCCATCACATCGAGGGGCCAACTACGAGCAGTACTTC. The entire variable domain, with the rest obtained from reference TRBV7-6 and TRBJ2-7, is as follows: GAGVSQSPRYKVTKRGQDVALRCDPISGHVSLYWYRQALGQGPEFLTYFNYEAQQDKSGLPNDRFSAERPEGSISTLTIQRTEQRDSAMYRCASSPSHRGANYEQYFGPGTRLTVT.

This chain connects TRBV11-2 to TRBJ1-6; 7 bases map to TRBD1. The CDR3 runs 15 residues. Germline lookup yields CDR1 SGHAT and CDR2 FQNNGV. Trimming at V came to 3 bases and at J to 7 bases, leaving 6 bases not matched to a gene. The CDR3 region has the DNA TGTGCCAGCAGCTTCCGGGACAGAGGAAATTCACCCCTCCACTTT. Its translation is CASSFRDRGNSPLHF.

The chain couples TRBV27 to TRBJ1-2; D remains unclear. CDR1 and CDR2 from the germline V gene are MNHEY and SMNVEV (reference sequence). The CDR3 length is 17 residues. V dropped 6 bases and J dropped 0 bases, with 20 bases sitting between them. The CDR3 DNA reads TGTGCCAGCAGCAAGGGAGACCAGACACTGCCTAACTATGGCTACACCTTC. This sequence encodes CASSKGDQTLPNYGYTF.

The J gene is TRBJ1-2, the V gene TRBV5-4; 9 bases map to TRBD1. V lost 4 bases and J lost 3; bases outside the gene matches: 4. Germline CDR1 and CDR2: SGHNT and YYREEE (reference sequence). This CDR3 region has 14 residues. The CDR3 region is CASSVQGADYGYTF. CDR3 bases: TGTGCCAGCAGCGTACAGGGGGCTGACTATGGCTACACCTTC. Complete variable domain (other parts from reference TRBV5-4 and TRBJ1-2): ETGVTQSPTHLIKTRGQQVTLRCSSQSGHNTVSWYQQALGQGPQFIFQYYREEENGRGNFPPRFSGLQFPNYSSELNVNALELDDSALYLCASSVQGADYGYTFGSGTRLTVV.

The J gene is TRBJ2-7, the V gene TRBV5-8; 9 nucleotides match TRBD2. CDR1 and CDR2 from the germline V gene are SGHTS and YDEGEE. The CDR3 is made up of 14 amino acids. J gave up 13 bases and V 3 bases, and 14 bases lay outside the gene matches. CDR3 sequence: CASSSQAVAGVYYF. The CDR3 bases are TGTGCCAGCAGCTCCCAGGCAGTAGCGGGAGTTTATTACTTC.

V is TRBV4-3 and J is TRBJ2-1, with D tentatively TRBD1 (5 bases). Trimming cost V 0 bases and J 0 bases, with 12 bases left between them. This CDR3 is 17 amino acids long. The germline CDR1 and CDR2 sequences are LGHNA and YSLEER. The CDR3 DNA follows: TGCGCCAGCAGCCAAGATCTTGCAGGGCTCTCCTACAATGAGCAGTTCTTC. Translated, it gives CASSQDLAGLSYNEQFF.

The chain carries TRBV12-3 or TRBV12-4 and TRBJ2-7, with TRBD1 matching 7 bases. Trimming cost V 6 bases and J 6 bases; bases outside gene matches: 5. The CDR3 consists of 12 residues. The DNA for the CDR3 is TGTGCCAGCAGCGAACAGGGGCCCGAGCAGTACTTC. Its translation: CASSEQGPEQYF.

This clone was detected only once. J is TRBJ1-5 and V is TRBV2, with D hard to call. V lost 2 bases, J lost 0 bases, and 8 bases lay in between. Germline loops: CDR1 SNHLY, CDR2 FYNNEI. The CDR3 runs to 15 residues. DNA for the CDR3: TGTGCCAGCAGTGAATCCAGCAATAGCAATCAGCCCCAGCATTTT. Amino acid sequence: CASSESSNSNQPQHF.

V usage is TRBV28 and J usage is TRBJ2-1; 8 bases match TRBD1. The CDR3 has 14 amino acids. The J segment lost 10 bases and the V segment lost 4 bases, leaving 9 bases of the junction unmatched. The germline V gene has CDR1 MDHEN and CDR2 SYDVKM. CDR3 in DNA: TGTGCCAGCAGTTCTTGGACAGGGTCCAGGGAGCAGTTCTTC. As protein: CASSSWTGSREQFF.